The present entry profiles one T cell receptor beta chain with its context. No antigen is known for it. Expressed TCRB transcripts were sequenced after all isolated RNA was converted to cDNA. Sequencing was performed with immunoSEQ multiplex PCR; in TCRdb, only in-frame clones are kept and a portion is missing. Of around 250,000 clones in the sample, 68% are singletons; the top ten hold 0.053%. The data belong to a study of beta chain features in type 1 diabetes. On the study more broadly: No patient-donor differences in age, gender, total cells or subset yield.

Naive, central memory, regulatory and stem cell-like memory cells within the CD4+ compartment were sorted using CD45RO/CCR7/CD25/CD127/CD95/CD27. General study findings and limits: Patients' naive, central memory and regulatory TCRB repertoires appeared more alike than those of healthy donors. The study found moderately but significantly shorter TCRB CDR3s in all four CD4+ subsets of Type 1 diabetes patients.

CDR3 length: 16 amino acids. The trim removed 2 bases at V and 7 bases at J, leaving 11 bases unmatched. Per germline, CDR1 MDHEN and CDR2 SYDVKM. Input material: naive CD4+ T cells from blood. The chain links TRBV28 to TRBJ2-7, with 10 bases matching TRBD2. The sequence was collected from a man younger than 40 in good health. The CDR3 sequence: CASSLPTSGHRGEQYF. CDR3 in DNA: TGTGCCAGCAGTTTACCGACTAGCGGGCACAGGGGGGAGCAGTACTTC.